This TCR beta chain came from a study of T cell responses to AZD1222 COVID-19 vaccine. Worth noting for this clone: The antigen remains undetermined.

General study findings and limits: Reportedly, nearly half of unique spike TCRs recognized epitopes outside B.1.351/B.1.1.7 mutations. Once two AZD1222 doses were given, Spike-specific TCR breadth and depth went up. The donors showed a predominance of white British ancestry and of females, with possible underestimation of clonal diversity. All repertoire sampling was performed exclusively after the peak T cell response.

V was pared by 4 bases and J by 7 bases, with 13 bases of the junction left unmatched. The germline V gene has CDR1 SGDLS and CDR2 YYNGEE. The CDR3 has 16 residues. Clones were read by immunoSEQ multiplex PCR, and TCRdb kept only the in-frame ones, dropping some. Of about 160,000 clones listed, more than 70% are singletons. The specimen was peripheral blood, collected on day 0 of AZD1222 vaccination. The TCR comes from an adult in good health. This chain joins TRBV9 and TRBJ2-1; TRBD2 matches 8 bases. The CDR3 is CASSPAVVLAANEQFF. CDR3 sequence (DNA): TGTGCCAGCAGCCCGGCTGTGGTACTAGCGGCGAATGAGCAGTTCTTC.